Following are 22 T cell receptor beta chains from one sample sequenced in a study of blood T cell repertoires in COVID-19. Sequencing used immunoSEQ multiplex PCR; TCRdb keeps in-frame clones, though not all of them. The sample includes 200,000 to 250,000 clones, around 88% of them seen just once. The sample consisted of peripheral blood. These receptors were obtained from a man older than 75 with acute or convalescent COVID-19.

The chain couples TRBV9 to TRBJ2-7; possibly TRBD2 for D (5 bases). V gave up 0 bases and J gave up 2 bases, with 9 bases separating them. CDR3 length: 14 amino acids. Germline V gene lookup returns CDR1 SGDLS and CDR2 YYNGEE. The CDR3 coding sequence is TGTGCCAGCAGCGTAGAGGAGACTACCTACGAGCAGTACTTC. It encodes CASSVEETTYEQYF.

The genes are TRBV11-3 and TRBJ1-3; 7 nucleotides match TRBD1. The ends lost 5 bases at V and 3 bases at J; junction bases unmatched: 10. In germline, CDR1 is SGHNT, CDR2 YENEEA. This CDR3 is 16 amino acids long. Here the CDR3 reads CASSEGSGTVGNTIYF. As DNA, the CDR3 is TGTGCCAGCAGCGAGGGATCCGGGACAGTTGGAAACACCATATATTTT.

Here the CDR3 DNA reads TGTGCCAGCAGTTCCACCCCCCAGTACGAGCAGTACTTC. Protein: CASSSTPQYEQYF. The J gene is TRBJ2-7, the V gene TRBV28; D not certain. Germline CDR1 reads MDHEN; CDR2 reads SYDVKM. The CDR3 length is 13 residues. V was trimmed by 4 bases and J by 4 bases, leaving 11 bases between them.

V gene TRBV6-6 combines with J gene TRBJ1-1, with 11 bases aligning to TRBD1. The CDR3 totals 16 residues. V dropped 0 bases and J dropped 5; count of bases not matched to a gene: 5. Germline V gives CDR1 MNHNY, CDR2 SVGAGI (reference sequence). CDR3 residues: CASSYSDRGPGTEAFF. The CDR3 coding sequence is TGTGCCAGCAGTTACTCGGACAGGGGGCCGGGAACTGAAGCTTTCTTT.

The chain combines TRBV7-2 with TRBJ2-2; a weak D match, TRBD2 (5 bases). Per germline, CDR1 SGHTA and CDR2 FQGNSA. The CDR3 runs 14 residues. Trimming pared 1 base from V and 5 bases from J, leaving 8 bases between. The CDR3 sequence: CASSLVGGTGELFF. The CDR3 nucleotides are TGTGCCAGCAGCTTAGTAGGCGGGACCGGGGAGCTGTTTTTT.

The chain is built from TRBV4-3 and TRBJ2-7; 7 bases agree with TRBD1. Trimming removed 4 bases from V and 2 bases from J; junction bases left unmatched: 5. Germline V gene lookup returns CDR1 LGHNA and CDR2 YSLEER. CDR3 size: 14 residues. Written as DNA, the CDR3 is TGCGCCAGCAGCCTAGGGACAGCCACCTACGAGCAGTACTTC. It encodes CASSLGTATYEQYF.

The rearrangement uses TRBV7-2 and TRBJ2-3; possibly TRBD1 for D (6 bases). There are 13 residues in the CDR3. V was trimmed by 2 bases and J by 5 bases, leaving 8 bases between them. Germline V gives CDR1 SGHTA, CDR2 FQGNSA. Here the CDR3 DNA reads TGTGCCAGCAGCTTACTAGGGGGAGATACGCAGTATTTT. Translating gives CASSLLGGDTQYF. Based on the CDR3 plus reference TRBV7-2 and TRBJ2-3, the full variable domain is GAGVSQSPSNKVTEKGKDVELRCDPISGHTALYWYRQSLGQGLEFLIYFQGNSAPDKSGLPSDRFSAERTGGSVSTLTIQRTQQEDSAVYLCASSLLGGDTQYFGPGTRLTVL.

This clone has only one observation. The V call is TRBV2, the J call TRBJ1-3; 7 bases line up with TRBD1. The CDR3 runs to 16 residues. Germline V gene data show CDR1 as SNHLY and CDR2 as FYNNEI. The ends lost 4 bases at V and 0 bases at J; junction bases unmatched: 6. In nucleotides, the CDR3 is TGTGCCAGCAGTGCTGGACAGGCGGACTCTGGAAACACCATATATTTT. Amino acids: CASSAGQADSGNTIYF.

This clone was detected only once. The chain is built from TRBV28 and TRBJ2-3; 8 bases match TRBD2. The CDR3 is made up of 15 amino acids. Germline V gives CDR1 MDHEN, CDR2 SYDVKM. The J segment lost 3 bases and the V segment lost 1 base, leaving 3 bases of the junction unmatched. The CDR3 loop reads CASSLSGGPTDTQYF. The CDR3 bases are TGTGCCAGCAGTTTATCGGGGGGGCCGACAGATACGCAGTATTTT.

The chain joins TRBV28 to TRBJ2-7; D might be TRBD1 (6 bases). Germline values: CDR1 MDHEN, CDR2 SYDVKM. The ends were cut back, 9 bases at V and 5 bases at J, with 17 bases in the middle. This CDR3 spans 13 amino acids. This chain's CDR3 is CASREGGNHEQYF. Here the CDR3 DNA reads TGTGCCAGTCGAGAAGGGGGTAACCACGAGCAGTACTTC.

The gene calls are TRBV14 and TRBJ2-7; D unclear. Germline V gene data show CDR1 as SGHDN and CDR2 as FVKESK. The V end lost 4 bases, the J end lost 4 bases, and 11 bases lay between the germline ends. This CDR3 is built from 13 residues. CDR3 nucleotide sequence: TGTGCCAGCAGCCCCGGGTCGGTTTACGAGCAGTACTTC. Its protein product is CASSPGSVYEQYF.

The CDR3 DNA follows: TGTGCCAGCAGCGTAGCTGGCACAGATACGCAGTATTTT. As protein: CASSVAGTDTQYF. The chain joins TRBV9 to TRBJ2-3; D remains unclear. The CDR3 has 13 amino acids. Looked up from germline, CDR1 is SGDLS and CDR2 is YYNGEE. V lost 0 bases and J 1 base, leaving 3 bases between the germline ends.

The genes are TRBV11-3 and TRBJ2-3, with a tentative D call TRBD2 (7 bases). Trimming shortened V by 6 bases and J by 5 bases, and 15 bases separated the two germline ends. The germline V gene has CDR1 SGHNT and CDR2 YENEEA. This CDR3 comprises 14 residues. The CDR3 reads CASSSGGGLDTQYF. In DNA, the CDR3 is TGTGCCAGCAGTTCGGGGGGCGGTTTAGATACGCAGTATTTT. The full variable domain, in which reference TRBV11-3 and TRBJ2-3 provide the parts outside the CDR3, is EAGVVQSPRYKIIEKKQPVAFWCNPISGHNTLYWYLQNLGQGPELLIRYENEEAVDDSQLPKDRFSAERLKGVDSTLKIQPAELGDSAVYLCASSSGGGLDTQYFGPGTRLTVL.

This rearrangement joins TRBV5-5 to TRBJ2-1; D ambiguous. The CDR3 sequence is 16 residues long. V lost 3 bases, J lost 1 base, and 14 bases lay in between. Germline assignment: CDR1 SGHKS and CDR2 YYEKEE (reference sequence). The CDR3 protein is CASSSPGLFSYNEQFF. The DNA of the CDR3 is TGTGCCAGCAGCTCGCCAGGCCTGTTTTCCTACAATGAGCAGTTCTTC. Filled out from reference TRBV5-5 and TRBJ2-1, the complete variable domain reads DAGVTQSPTHLIKTRGQQVTLRCSPISGHKSVSWYQQVLGQGPQFIFQYYEKEERGRGNFPDRFSARQFPNYSSELNVNALLLGDSALYLCASSSPGLFSYNEQFFGPGTRLTVL.

This chain uses TRBV13 with TRBJ2-7, with TRBD2 identical over 7 bases. The CDR3 extends over 15 amino acids. Germline CDR1 reads PRHDT; CDR2 reads FYEKMQ (reference sequence). The ends lost 0 bases at V and 5 bases at J; junction bases unmatched: 7. The DNA for the CDR3 is TGTGCCAGCAGCTTAGGAAAGCGGGAAAACCACGAGCAGTACTTC. Translation: CASSLGKRENHEQYF.

V gene TRBV28 combines with J gene TRBJ1-2; 8 bases fit TRBD1. The V and J ends lost 6 bases and 3 bases, in that order; junction bases with no gene match: 9. Germline V lookup: CDR1 MDHEN, CDR2 SYDVKM. CDR3 length equals 15 residues. Written as DNA, the CDR3 is TGTGCCAGCAGCCCTACAGGGGGTACGGACTATGGCTACACCTTC. Translated, it gives CASSPTGGTDYGYTF.

The chain has TRBV20-1 and TRBJ2-4; tentative D call: TRBD1 (5 bases). Germline loops: CDR1 DFQATT, CDR2 SNEGSKA (reference sequence). V lost 3 bases to trimming and J lost 0 bases, with 9 bases between them. This CDR3 has 14 amino acids. The CDR3 spells CSASDQGAKNIQYF. CDR3 DNA: TGCAGTGCTAGTGACCAGGGAGCCAAAAACATTCAGTACTTC.

The chain combines TRBV6-1 with TRBJ2-7; D uncertain. CDR3 length: 15 amino acids. Germline lookup yields CDR1 MNHNS and CDR2 SASEGT. Trimming cost V 1 base and J 7 bases, with 17 bases left between them. The CDR3 loop reads CASSEGVSRVQEQYF. The CDR3 DNA reads as TGTGCCAGCAGTGAAGGGGTCTCACGGGTTCAGGAGCAGTACTTC.

V and J are TRBV6-7 and TRBJ1-5, with TRBD1 matching 7 bases. TRBV6-7 is treated as an ORF (open reading frame) with a function not yet certain. The CDR3 has 17 residues. CDR3 in DNA: TGTGATCCTGCGACAGGGTGGGTTCCGCTTAGCAATCAGCCCCAGCATTTT. Protein sequence: CDPATGWVPLSNQPQHF.

The chain couples TRBV7-9 to TRBJ2-5, with 11 bases aligning to TRBD2. Trimming at V came to 1 base and at J to 2 bases, leaving 6 bases not matched to a gene. The CDR3 has 17 residues. Germline assignment: CDR1 SEHNR and CDR2 FQNEAQ (reference sequence). CDR3 residues: CASSLGAASGGQETQYF. DNA for the CDR3: TGTGCCAGCAGCTTAGGGGCTGCTAGCGGGGGGCAAGAGACCCAGTACTTC. Complete variable domain (other parts from reference TRBV7-9 and TRBJ2-5): DTGVSQNPRHKITKRGQNVTFRCDPISEHNRLYWYRQTLGQGPEFLTYFQNEAQLEKSRLLSDRFSAERPKGSFSTLEIQRTEQGDSAMYLCASSLGAASGGQETQYFGPGTRLLVL.

The CDR3 protein is CASDSRFTDTQYF. DNA for the CDR3: TGTGCCAGCGACTCTAGATTCACAGATACGCAGTATTTT. This rearrangement joins TRBV12-3 or TRBV12-4 to TRBJ2-3; D is unresolved. V dropped 8 bases and J dropped 2 bases, with 11 bases sitting between them. This CDR3 is built from 13 residues.

The chain uses TRBV5-1 and TRBJ1-1, with TRBD1 matching 10 bases. The CDR3 totals 15 residues. CDR1 is SGHRS and CDR2 is YFSETQ in the germline V gene. Losses at the gene ends were 1 base for V and 5 bases for J; bases not matched to a gene: 5. CDR3 sequence: CASSLTDRGRTEAFF. CDR3 coding DNA: TGCGCCAGCAGCTTGACCGACAGGGGGCGAACTGAAGCTTTCTTT.